This T cell receptor beta chain is drawn from a study of neurological immune-mediated disorders. cDNA synthesis was performed by 5'RACE with 10-nucleotide random UMIs. Every sequencing run produced over 190 million TCR-beta sequences, and the sequences from any one run covered 15-18 subjects. A single record per CDR3 protein comes from TCRdb applying MiXCR to the 5' RACE reads. The sample records around 100,000 distinct CDR3 sequences, 11% being singletons. Time point reported: longitudinal time-point 3. The germline V gene has CDR1 SGHRS and CDR2 YFSETQ. V lost 4 bases to trimming and J lost 4 bases, with 8 bases between them. The CDR3 sequence is 12 residues long. This clonotype was found many times.

Specimen: PBMCs. This rearrangement joins TRBV5-1 to TRBJ1-2; D is unclear. The sequence was collected from a female donor with HTLV-1-associated myelopathy (HAM/TSP). The CDR3 region has the DNA TGCGCCAGCAGCCCGGATACCTATGGCTACACCTTC. Translating gives CASSPDTYGYTF.